This record looks at one T cell receptor (beta chain) sequence and its context. Its antigen is unidentified. This entry comes from a study of cytomegalovirus exposure and HLA in healthy donors. Study-wide results and caveats: The study found most TCR sequences rare, yet found some public TCRs in many donors.

PCR amplification relied on 60 Vbeta primers (plus 13 Jbeta primers). Sequencing was performed with immunoSEQ multiplex PCR; in TCRdb, only in-frame clones are kept and a portion is missing. The repertoire holds approximately 81,000 clones, with around 84% as singletons. Sequenced material: PBMCs. The sequence derives from a woman aged 50 to 60 in good health and CMV-seronegative.

CDR3 nucleotide sequence: TGTGCCAGCAGCTTGAAGCGGGAGGGCGCAGATACGCAGTATTTT. Protein: CASSLKREGADTQYF. The chain joins TRBV5-4 to TRBJ2-3; TRBD2 matches at 10 bases. The V segment lost 1 base and the J segment 4 bases; nucleotides outside the gene matches: 3. The CDR3 loop spans 15 amino acids. Germline assignment: CDR1 SGHNT and CDR2 YYREEE (reference sequence).